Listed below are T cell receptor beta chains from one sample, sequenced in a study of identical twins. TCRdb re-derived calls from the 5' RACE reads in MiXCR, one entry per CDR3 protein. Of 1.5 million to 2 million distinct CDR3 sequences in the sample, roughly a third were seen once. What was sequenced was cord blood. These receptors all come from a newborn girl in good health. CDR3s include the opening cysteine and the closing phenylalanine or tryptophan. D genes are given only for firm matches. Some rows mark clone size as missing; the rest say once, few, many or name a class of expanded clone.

cdr3_nt: TGTGCCAGCAGTGAGGGACTAGCGGGGGGGGTTTCCTACAATGAGCAGTTCTTC
cdr3_aa: CASSEGLAGGVSYNEQFF
clone_size: -
d_call: TRBD2
v_call: TRBV25-1
j_call: TRBJ2-1

cdr3_nt: TGTGCCAGCAGCCATCGGACTAGCGGTACATCTGCGAACACCGGGGAGCTGTTTTTT
cdr3_aa: CASSHRTSGTSANTGELFF
clone_size: few
d_call: TRBD2
v_call: TRBV14
j_call: TRBJ2-2

cdr3_nt: TGTGCCAGCGTAGACAGGGGGCGTTATAATTCACCCCTCCACTTT
cdr3_aa: CASVDRGRYNSPLHF
clone_size: few
d_call: TRBD1
v_call: TRBV2
j_call: TRBJ1-6

cdr3_nt: TGTGCCAGCAGCGTAAGGACTAGCGGGACCCTAGATGCGCAGTATTTT
cdr3_aa: CASSVRTSGTLDAQYF
clone_size: -
d_call: TRBD2
v_call: TRBV9
j_call: TRBJ2-3

cdr3_nt: TGTGCCAGCAGTCTAGGACAGGGGGTGCTCGTGCGCACAGATACGCAGTATTTT
cdr3_aa: CASSLGQGVLVRTDTQYF
clone_size: -
d_call: TRBD1
v_call: TRBV27
j_call: TRBJ2-3

cdr3_nt: TGTGCCAGCAGTCCACACCAGGTATCCTACGAGCAGTACTTC
cdr3_aa: CASSPHQVSYEQYF
clone_size: -
d_call: -
v_call: TRBV27
j_call: TRBJ2-7

cdr3_nt: TGCAGTGCTAGGTCCTCCAGAGGGGGGGCTAGCACAGATACGCAGTATTTT
cdr3_aa: CSARSSRGGASTDTQYF
clone_size: -
d_call: -
v_call: TRBV20-1
j_call: TRBJ2-3

cdr3_nt: TGTGCCAGCAGCCAATTGGACCTCTCCTACGAGCAGTACTTC
cdr3_aa: CASSQLDLSYEQYF
clone_size: few
d_call: -
v_call: TRBV14
j_call: TRBJ2-7

cdr3_nt: TGCAGTGCTAGAGATTATTACTCAAAGCCACCTCCCTACGAGCAGTACTTC
cdr3_aa: CSARDYYSKPPPYEQYF
clone_size: -
d_call: -
v_call: TRBV20-1
j_call: TRBJ2-7

cdr3_nt: TGTGCCAGCAGCCCCAGGACTAGCGGGAGGGCCTCATACAATGAGCAGTTCTTC
cdr3_aa: CASSPRTSGRASYNEQFF
clone_size: -
d_call: TRBD2
v_call: TRBV5-6
j_call: TRBJ2-1

cdr3_nt: TGCGCCAGCAGCCAAGACCCCGGACCCCTGAGGGGCTATAGCAATCAGCCCCAGCATTTT
cdr3_aa: CASSQDPGPLRGYSNQPQHF
clone_size: few
d_call: -
v_call: TRBV4-1
j_call: TRBJ1-5

cdr3_nt: TGTGCCAGCAGTCCCCTAAGAGGGGGCTCTGGAAACACCATATATTTT
cdr3_aa: CASSPLRGGSGNTIYF
clone_size: -
d_call: -
v_call: TRBV6-4
j_call: TRBJ1-3

cdr3_nt: TGCAGCGTCTGCGCGGGACTCGCCTACAATGAGCAGTTCTTC
cdr3_aa: CSVCAGLAYNEQFF
clone_size: -
d_call: -
v_call: TRBV29-1
j_call: TRBJ2-1

cdr3_nt: TGCGCCAGCAGAAGGACAGGGGTTCGGGAGACCCAGTACTTC
cdr3_aa: CASRRTGVRETQYF
clone_size: -
d_call: TRBD1
v_call: TRBV4-1
j_call: TRBJ2-5

cdr3_nt: TGTGCCAGCAGCCCCGGCTCTTTTAGCTCCTACGAGCAGTACTTC
cdr3_aa: CASSPGSFSSYEQYF
clone_size: many
d_call: -
v_call: TRBV4-2
j_call: TRBJ2-7

cdr3_nt: TGTGCCAGCGCCTTTACAGGGGGTAATGAAAAACTGTTTTTT
cdr3_aa: CASAFTGGNEKLFF
clone_size: -
d_call: TRBD1
v_call: TRBV27
j_call: TRBJ1-4

cdr3_nt: TGTGCCAGCAGTCCGGGCCAGCGTATTTACGACAATGAGCAGTACTTC
cdr3_aa: CASSPGQRIYDNEQYF
clone_size: -
d_call: -
v_call: TRBV28
j_call: TRBJ2-7

cdr3_nt: TGTGCCAGCAGCTTAGGCCGGGGGAGCTCCTACAATGAGCAGTTCTTC
cdr3_aa: CASSLGRGSSYNEQFF
clone_size: many
d_call: -
v_call: TRBV7-2
j_call: TRBJ2-1

cdr3_nt: TGCGCCAGCGGCTTGGAGGGAGGGAATGAGCAGTTCTTC
cdr3_aa: CASGLEGGNEQFF
clone_size: once
d_call: TRBD2
v_call: TRBV5-1
j_call: TRBJ2-1

cdr3_nt: TGTGCCAGCAGACGGAGACAGGGCCAATCACCCCTCCACTTT
cdr3_aa: CASRRRQGQSPLHF
clone_size: -
d_call: TRBD1
v_call: TRBV2
j_call: TRBJ1-6

cdr3_nt: TGCGCCAGCAGCCAATTATTCGGGAGCTACAATGAGCAGTTCTTC
cdr3_aa: CASSQLFGSYNEQFF
clone_size: few
d_call: -
v_call: TRBV4-1
j_call: TRBJ2-1

cdr3_nt: TGTGCCAGCAGCCAAGGACATACAATGTCTTTCTTT
cdr3_aa: CASSQGHTMSFF
clone_size: few
d_call: -
v_call: TRBV14
j_call: TRBJ1-1

cdr3_nt: TGTGCCAGCAGCCTCCAGGACAGGGGCTCCTACAATGAGCAGTTCTTC
cdr3_aa: CASSLQDRGSYNEQFF
clone_size: -
d_call: TRBD1
v_call: TRBV7-2
j_call: TRBJ2-1

cdr3_nt: TGCGCCAGCAGCCAAGTTGTACTAGCCGTCAATGAGCAGTTCTTC
cdr3_aa: CASSQVVLAVNEQFF
clone_size: -
d_call: -
v_call: TRBV4-1
j_call: TRBJ2-1

cdr3_nt: TGTGCCAGCATTCCGGGACTAGTCCCTCCTAGCACAGATACGCAGTATTTT
cdr3_aa: CASIPGLVPPSTDTQYF
clone_size: many
d_call: TRBD2
v_call: TRBV28
j_call: TRBJ2-3

cdr3_nt: TGTGCCAGCAGCCCTAGCGGGAGCGAATACTACAATGAGCAGTACTTC
cdr3_aa: CASSPSGSEYYNEQYF
clone_size: -
d_call: TRBD2
v_call: TRBV2
j_call: TRBJ2-7

cdr3_nt: TGTGCCAGCAGCGTCCCCGGGACTAGGGCCGGGGAGCTGTTTTTT
cdr3_aa: CASSVPGTRAGELFF
clone_size: -
d_call: TRBD2
v_call: TRBV7-9
j_call: TRBJ2-2

cdr3_nt: TGCGCCAGCAGCCATGCGGACAGTAGCAATCAGCCCCAGCATTTT
cdr3_aa: CASSHADSSNQPQHF
clone_size: once
d_call: -
v_call: TRBV4-1
j_call: TRBJ1-5

cdr3_nt: TGTGCCAGCAGCCAAGTGGGCGTATACACCGGGGAGCTGTTTTTT
cdr3_aa: CASSQVGVYTGELFF
clone_size: few
d_call: -
v_call: TRBV3-1
j_call: TRBJ2-2

cdr3_nt: TGTGCCAGCAGTGAGCGGGACAGGGTCACCGGGGAGCTGTTTTTT
cdr3_aa: CASSERDRVTGELFF
clone_size: few
d_call: TRBD1
v_call: TRBV12-3/TRBV12-4
j_call: TRBJ2-2

cdr3_nt: TGTGCCACCAGTGATCGGACTAGCGGATTGGCCGGGGAGCTGTTTTTT
cdr3_aa: CATSDRTSGLAGELFF
clone_size: few
d_call: TRBD2
v_call: TRBV24-1
j_call: TRBJ2-2

cdr3_nt: TGTGCCAGCAGCCCAAACCAGGGTTCCTATAATTCACCCCTCCACTTT
cdr3_aa: CASSPNQGSYNSPLHF
clone_size: -
d_call: -
v_call: TRBV5-5
j_call: TRBJ1-6

cdr3_nt: TGCGCCAGCAGCTTGGATAAGAGGATCAACACTGAAGCTTTCTTT
cdr3_aa: CASSLDKRINTEAFF
clone_size: -
d_call: -
v_call: TRBV5-1
j_call: TRBJ1-1

cdr3_nt: TGCAGTGCTAGAGAACCCAGGGGGAGAGACTACGAGCAGTACTTC
cdr3_aa: CSAREPRGRDYEQYF
clone_size: -
d_call: TRBD1
v_call: TRBV20-1
j_call: TRBJ2-7

cdr3_nt: TGTGCCAGCGATCGACTAGCGGGAGTGGGCACGCAGTATTTT
cdr3_aa: CASDRLAGVGTQYF
clone_size: -
d_call: TRBD2
v_call: TRBV18
j_call: TRBJ2-3

cdr3_nt: TGTGCCATCAGTGACGACAGTTCCTCCTACGAGCAGTACTTC
cdr3_aa: CAISDDSSSYEQYF
clone_size: -
d_call: -
v_call: TRBV10-3
j_call: TRBJ2-7

cdr3_nt: TGCGCCAGCAGCTTGAGCGGGGGGGCTGGGGCCAACGTCCTGACTTTC
cdr3_aa: CASSLSGGAGANVLTF
clone_size: few
d_call: TRBD2
v_call: TRBV5-1
j_call: TRBJ2-6

cdr3_nt: TGTGCCAGCAGCTTAACTTACAAGGCAACTAATGAAAAACTGTTTTTT
cdr3_aa: CASSLTYKATNEKLFF
clone_size: -
d_call: -
v_call: TRBV7-9
j_call: TRBJ1-4

cdr3_nt: TGCGCCAGCAGCCAAGGCTGGGCGGGAGGGCCGAGAAAAAACATTCAGTACTTC
cdr3_aa: CASSQGWAGGPRKNIQYF
clone_size: few
d_call: TRBD2
v_call: TRBV4-1
j_call: TRBJ2-4

cdr3_nt: TGTGCCAGCAGCTCGATTCCGGGACAGGGGACCTACGAGCAGTACTTC
cdr3_aa: CASSSIPGQGTYEQYF
clone_size: few
d_call: TRBD1
v_call: TRBV7-2
j_call: TRBJ2-7

cdr3_nt: TGTGCCAGCAGTTATAATCTACTCAGCACAGATACGCAGTATTTT
cdr3_aa: CASSYNLLSTDTQYF
clone_size: -
d_call: -
v_call: TRBV6-5
j_call: TRBJ2-3

cdr3_nt: TGTGCCAGCACCTTTCCGGCTAGCGGGGGGGAGACCCAGTACTTC
cdr3_aa: CASTFPASGGETQYF
clone_size: few
d_call: TRBD2
v_call: TRBV28
j_call: TRBJ2-5